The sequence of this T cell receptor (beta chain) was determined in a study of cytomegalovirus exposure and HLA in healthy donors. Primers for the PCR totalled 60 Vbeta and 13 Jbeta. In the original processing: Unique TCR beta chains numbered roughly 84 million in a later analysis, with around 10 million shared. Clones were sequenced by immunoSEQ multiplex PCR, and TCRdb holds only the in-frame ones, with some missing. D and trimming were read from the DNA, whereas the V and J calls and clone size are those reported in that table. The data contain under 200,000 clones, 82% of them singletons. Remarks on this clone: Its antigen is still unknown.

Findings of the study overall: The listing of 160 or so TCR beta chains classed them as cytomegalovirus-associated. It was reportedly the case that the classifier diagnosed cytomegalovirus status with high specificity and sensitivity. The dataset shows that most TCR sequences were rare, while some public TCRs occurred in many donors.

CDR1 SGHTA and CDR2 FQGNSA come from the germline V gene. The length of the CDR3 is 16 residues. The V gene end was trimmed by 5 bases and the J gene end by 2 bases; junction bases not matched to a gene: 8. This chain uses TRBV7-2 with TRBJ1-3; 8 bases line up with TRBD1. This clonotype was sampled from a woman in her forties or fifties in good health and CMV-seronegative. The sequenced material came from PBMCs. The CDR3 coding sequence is TGTGCCAGCAGCCCGCGGGGGACAGGCACTGGAAACACCATATATTTT. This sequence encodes CASSPRGTGTGNTIYF.